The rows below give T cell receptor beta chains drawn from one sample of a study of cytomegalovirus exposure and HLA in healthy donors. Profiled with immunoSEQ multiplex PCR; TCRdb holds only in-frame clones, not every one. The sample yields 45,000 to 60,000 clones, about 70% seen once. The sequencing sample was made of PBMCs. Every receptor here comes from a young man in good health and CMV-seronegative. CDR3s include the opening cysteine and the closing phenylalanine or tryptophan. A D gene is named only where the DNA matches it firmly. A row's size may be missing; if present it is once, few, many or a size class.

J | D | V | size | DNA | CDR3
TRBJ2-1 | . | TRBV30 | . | TGTGCCTGGACTCCCAGTCGGGGGTTCTATGAGCAGTTCTTC | CAWTPSRGFYEQFF
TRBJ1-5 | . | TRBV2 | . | TGTGCCAGCGGCAATCGGGGGTTAGGGGGCAATCAGCCCCAGCATTTT | CASGNRGLGGNQPQHF
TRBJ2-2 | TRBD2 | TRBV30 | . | TGTGCCTGGAGCGGACTAGCGGGAGCCACCGGGGAGCTGTTTTTT | CAWSGLAGATGELFF
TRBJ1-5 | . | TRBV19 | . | TGTGCCAGTAGTATAGCCCTTCATCAGCCCCAGCATTTT | CASSIALHQPQHF
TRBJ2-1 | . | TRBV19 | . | TGTGCCAGTAGTCTCTGGGCTAGTCGACAGTACAATGAGCAGTTCTTC | CASSLWASRQYNEQFF
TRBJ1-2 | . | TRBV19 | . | TGTGCCAGTAGTACCGCCGTGGGCCTGAACTATGGCTACACCTTC | CASSTAVGLNYGYTF
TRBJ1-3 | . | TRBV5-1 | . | TGCGCCAGCAGCTTTGAAGCGACTGGAAACACCATATATTTT | CASSFEATGNTIYF
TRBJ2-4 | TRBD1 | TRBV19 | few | TGTGCCAGTAGTGGGAAACCCGGACAGGGTGAAAAAAACATTCAGTACTTC | CASSGKPGQGEKNIQYF
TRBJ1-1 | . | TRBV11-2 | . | TGTGCCAGCAGCTCACAGATGAACACTGAAGCTTTCTTT | CASSSQMNTEAFF
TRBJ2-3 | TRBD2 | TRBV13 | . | TGTGCCAGCAGCTTAGGCCGTCTAGCGGGAGTCATAAAGAGTTCAGATACGCAGTATTTT | CASSLGRLAGVIKSSDTQYF
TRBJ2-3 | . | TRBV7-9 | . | TGTGCCAGCAGCTACCACAGGTCAGGTTCAACAGATACGCAGTATTTT | CASSYHRSGSTDTQYF
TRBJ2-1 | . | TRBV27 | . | TGTGCCAGCAGTTTTCTAGATAATGAGCAGTTCTTC | CASSFLDNEQFF
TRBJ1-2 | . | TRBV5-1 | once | TGCGCCAGCAGCTTGGATGGGACAAGGTTGGGCAATGGCTACACCTTC | CASSLDGTRLGNGYTF
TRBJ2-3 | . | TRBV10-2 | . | TGCGCCAGCAGGGTCGGAACAGACTCACAGGGTACGCAGTATTTT | CASRVGTDSQGTQYF
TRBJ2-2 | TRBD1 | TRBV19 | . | TGTGCCAGTAGTGAGCGGACAGGGTGGGCCGGGGAGCTGTTTTTT | CASSERTGWAGELFF
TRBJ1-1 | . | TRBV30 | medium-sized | TGTGCCTGGACCAGGGACACCGACACTGAAGCTTTCTTT | CAWTRDTDTEAFF
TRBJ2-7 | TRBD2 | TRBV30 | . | TGTGCCTGGAGTAAGGGACTAGCGGGCTCCTACGAGCAGTACTTC | CAWSKGLAGSYEQYF
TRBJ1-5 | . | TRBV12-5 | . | TGTGCTAGTGCCGCCGAGGGGGATTGGAATCAGCCCCAGCATTTT | CASAAEGDWNQPQHF
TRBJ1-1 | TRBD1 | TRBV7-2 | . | TGTGCCAGCAGCGCTGACAGGGGGCGGGGGACTGAAGCTTTCTTT | CASSADRGRGTEAFF
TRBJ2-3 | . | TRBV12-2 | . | TGTGCAAGTCGCTTGGGAGCAGGGGGAATCAGCACAGATACGCAGTATTTT | CASRLGAGGISTDTQYF
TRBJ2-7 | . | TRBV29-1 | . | TGCAGCGTTGCCAAGGAGGGTAGGGAAGAGCAGTACTTC | CSVAKEGREEQYF
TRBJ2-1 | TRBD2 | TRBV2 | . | TGTGCCAGCATGCGGACTAGCGGGAGCAATGAGCAGTTCTTC | CASMRTSGSNEQFF
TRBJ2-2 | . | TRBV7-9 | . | TGTGCCAGCAGCTTAGTACAGGGACCCTGGAGCGGGGAGCTGTTTTTT | CASSLVQGPWSGELFF
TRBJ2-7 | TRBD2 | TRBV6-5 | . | TGTGCCAGCAGTTACTCAACTAGCGGGAGTTTCGAGCAGTACTTC | CASSYSTSGSFEQYF
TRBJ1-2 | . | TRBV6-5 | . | TGTGCCAGCACCGGACGGACAGCTAACTATGGCTACACCTTC | CASTGRTANYGYTF
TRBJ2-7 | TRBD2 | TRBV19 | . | TGTGCCAGTAGTACCCCCAGCGGGAGCTCCTACGAGCAGTACTTC | CASSTPSGSSYEQYF
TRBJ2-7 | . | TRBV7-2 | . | TGTGCCAGCAGCCCGCGGGACCGTTACTACGAGCAGTACTTC | CASSPRDRYYEQYF
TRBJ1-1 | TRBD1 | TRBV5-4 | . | TGTGCCAGCAGGGCGGGACAGGGGGCACTGAACACTGAAGCTTTCTTT | CASRAGQGALNTEAFF
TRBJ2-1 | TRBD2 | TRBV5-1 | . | TGCGCCAGCAGCTTGGTGGGGGAGCGGGGAGAGCAGTTCTTC | CASSLVGERGEQFF
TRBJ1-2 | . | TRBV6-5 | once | TGTGCCAGCAGACGGACTTTCAACTATGGCTACACCTTC | CASRRTFNYGYTF
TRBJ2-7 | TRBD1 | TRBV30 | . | TGTGCCTGGAGTGTCAAGGGGGCGTCCTACGAGCAGTACTTC | CAWSVKGASYEQYF
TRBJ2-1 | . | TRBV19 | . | TGTGCCAGTAGTATCGCGGATTTCGGTGACAATGAGCAGTTCTTC | CASSIADFGDNEQFF
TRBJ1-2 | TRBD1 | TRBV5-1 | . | TGCGCCAGCAGCCTGGGACAGGGAAGAGGAGGGAATGGCTACACCTTC | CASSLGQGRGGNGYTF
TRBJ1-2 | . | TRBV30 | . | TGTGCCTGGAGCCCCCAGGACAGTTTCTATGGCTACACCTTC | CAWSPQDSFYGYTF
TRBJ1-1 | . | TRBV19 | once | TGTGCCAGTAGCAATGACCTTATGGGGGGGGGAGGTACTGAAGCTTTCTTT | CASSNDLMGGGGTEAFF
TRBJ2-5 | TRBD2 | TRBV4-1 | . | TGCGCCAGCAGCCCCGAATTAGCGGGCCCGAGAGGGGAGACCCAGTACTTC | CASSPELAGPRGETQYF
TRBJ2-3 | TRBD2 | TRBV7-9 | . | TGTGCCAGCAGTATTACTAGCGGGAGCACAGATACGCAGTATTTT | CASSITSGSTDTQYF
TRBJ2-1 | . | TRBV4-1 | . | TGCGCCAGCAGCCAAGTTGGACAGTACAATGAGCAGTTCTTC | CASSQVGQYNEQFF
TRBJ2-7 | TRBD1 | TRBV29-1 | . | TGCAGCGTTGTCTTCGGGACAGGGGGTTACGAGCAGTACTTC | CSVVFGTGGYEQYF
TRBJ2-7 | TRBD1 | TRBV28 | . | TGTGCCAGCAGTTTCGACAGGGGCTACGAGCAGTACTTC | CASSFDRGYEQYF
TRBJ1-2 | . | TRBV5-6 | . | TGTGCCAGCAGCTTGGGGCAGTCGGGCTATGGCTACACCTTC | CASSLGQSGYGYTF
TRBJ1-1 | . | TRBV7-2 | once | TGTGCCAGCAGCCAGAACCCAGGGGACACTGAAGCTTTCTTT | CASSQNPGDTEAFF
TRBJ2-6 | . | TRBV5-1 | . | TGCGCCAGCAGCTTGATCGCAGGGTTGGGGGCCAACGTCCTGACTTTC | CASSLIAGLGANVLTF
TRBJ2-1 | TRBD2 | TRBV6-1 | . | TGTGCCAGCAGTGGGGGCGGGAGGCTCTACAATGAGCAGTTCTTC | CASSGGGRLYNEQFF
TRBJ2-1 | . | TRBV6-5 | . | TGTGCCAGCAGTCAGGGTTGGGGTGAGCAGTTCTTC | CASSQGWGEQFF
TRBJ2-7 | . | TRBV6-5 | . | TGTGCCAGCAGTCGACAGGCCAGCTCCTACGAGCAGTACTTC | CASSRQASSYEQYF
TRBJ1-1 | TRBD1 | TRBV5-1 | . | TGCGCCAGCAGCACAACAAACAGGGGAATCTTAAACACTGAAGCTTTCTTT | CASSTTNRGILNTEAFF
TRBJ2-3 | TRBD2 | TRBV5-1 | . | TGCGCCAGCAGCTTGTTAGCTAGCGGGATTGCAGATACGCAGTATTTT | CASSLLASGIADTQYF
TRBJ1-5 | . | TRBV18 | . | TGTGCCAGCTCACCGTCGGAGAGCAATCAGCCCCAGCATTTT | CASSPSESNQPQHF
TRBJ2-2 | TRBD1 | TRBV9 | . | TGTGCCAGCAGCGTACGACAGGGGGCTACCACCGGGGAGCTGTTTTTT | CASSVRQGATTGELFF
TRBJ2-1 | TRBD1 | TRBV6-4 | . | TGTGCCAGCAGCGTCAGGGGGCCTAACAATGAGCAGTTCTTC | CASSVRGPNNEQFF
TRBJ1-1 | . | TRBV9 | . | TGTGCCAGCAGCCCAGGGTCCGTCGGAGCTTTCTTT | CASSPGSVGAFF
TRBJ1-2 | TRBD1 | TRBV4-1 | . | TGCGCCAGCAGCCAGCCCGTGGACAGGACTAACTATGGCTACACCTTC | CASSQPVDRTNYGYTF
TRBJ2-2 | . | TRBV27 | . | TGTGCCAGCAGTCCCCAGGGGACGGCAAACACCGGGGAGCTGTTTTTT | CASSPQGTANTGELFF
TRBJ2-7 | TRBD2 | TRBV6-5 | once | TGTGCCAGCAGTTACTCTTGGCGGGAGGTCTCCTACGAGCAGTACTTC | CASSYSWREVSYEQYF
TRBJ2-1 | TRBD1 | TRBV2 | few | TGTGCCAGCGGCGGACAGGGGGCCTCATACAATGAGCAGTTCTTC | CASGGQGASYNEQFF
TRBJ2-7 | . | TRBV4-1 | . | TGCGCCAGCAGCCAAGCGGGAGCCTACGAGCAGTACTTC | CASSQAGAYEQYF
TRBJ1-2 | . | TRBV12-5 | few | TGTGCTAGTGGTTTGCCCCCTGGAGGGCTGCTAGATGGCTACACCTTC | CASGLPPGGLLDGYTF